This TCR beta chain was profiled in a study of blood T cell repertoires in COVID-19. On the study more broadly: Both acute and convalescent COVID-19 samples were obtained from the United States, Italy and Spain.

Germline-derived CDR1 and CDR2 are KGHSH and LQKENI. After removal of 2 bases from V and 9 bases from J, the junction contained 8 bases not matched to a gene. The CDR3 is 15 amino acids. Data came from immunoSEQ multiplex PCR; TCRdb stores just in-frame clones and leaves some out. Of about 150,000 clones detected, around 80% appear once; the ten largest clones hold about 4%. The chain recombines TRBV18 with TRBJ2-1, with 9 bases lining up with TRBD1. The material sequenced was peripheral blood. The sequence was obtained from a man between 60 and 75 years old with acute or convalescent COVID-19. CDR3 loop: CASSPRDRVRSEQFF. CDR3 nucleotides: TGTGCCAGCTCACCAAGGGACAGGGTTAGGAGTGAGCAGTTCTTC.